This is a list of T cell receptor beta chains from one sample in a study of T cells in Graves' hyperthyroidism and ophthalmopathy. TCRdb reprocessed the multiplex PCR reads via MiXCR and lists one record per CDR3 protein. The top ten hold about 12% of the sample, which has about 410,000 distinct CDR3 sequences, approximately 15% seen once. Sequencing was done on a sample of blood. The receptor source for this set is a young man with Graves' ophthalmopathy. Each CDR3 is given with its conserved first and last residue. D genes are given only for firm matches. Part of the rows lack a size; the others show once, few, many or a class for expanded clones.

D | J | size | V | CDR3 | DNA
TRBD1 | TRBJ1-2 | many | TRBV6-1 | CASGGQVKGYTF | TGTGCCAGCGGAGGACAGGTCAAGGGCTACACCTTC
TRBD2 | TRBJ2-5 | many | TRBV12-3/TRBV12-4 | CASSLVSGGQGTQYF | TGTGCCAGCAGTTTAGTCAGCGGGGGTCAAGGGACCCAGTACTTC
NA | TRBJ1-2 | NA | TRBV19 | CASSSPGRTDYGYTF | TGTGCCAGTAGTAGCCCCGGACGAACGGACTATGGCTACACCTTC
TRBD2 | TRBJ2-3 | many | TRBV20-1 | CSARQHSGSTDTQYF | TGCAGTGCCCGACAACATAGCGGGAGCACAGATACGCAGTATTTT
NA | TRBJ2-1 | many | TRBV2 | CASLVGEVNNEQFF | TGTGCCAGCCTGGTGGGAGAAGTAAACAATGAGCAGTTCTTC
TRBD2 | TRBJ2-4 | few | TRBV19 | CASTPGSSGNIQYF | TGTGCCAGTACCCCGGGGAGTAGCGGGAACATTCAGTACTTC
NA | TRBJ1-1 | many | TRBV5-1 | CASSLGTSLTEAFF | TGCGCCAGCAGCCTCGGGACATCTCTCACTGAAGCTTTCTTT
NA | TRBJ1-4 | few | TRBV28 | CASSFYRRNNEKLFF | TGTGCCAGCAGTTTCTACAGGAGAAATAATGAAAAACTGTTTTTT
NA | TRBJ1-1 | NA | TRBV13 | CASSPPGTNTEAVF | TGTGCCAGCAGCCCCCCAGGGACCAACACTGAAGCTGTCTTT
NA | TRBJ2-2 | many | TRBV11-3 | CASSSSGGRGMYTGELFF | TGTGCCAGCAGCTCAAGTGGGGGGCGCGGGATGTACACCGGGGAGCTGTTTTTT
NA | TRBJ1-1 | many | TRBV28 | CASSLDPGAAGEAFF | TGTGCCAGCAGTTTGGACCCCGGGGCAGCCGGTGAAGCTTTCTTT
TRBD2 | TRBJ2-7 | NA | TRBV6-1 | CASIPGLAGGYEQYF | TGTGCCAGCATTCCTGGGTTGGCGGGGGGTTACGAGCAGTACTTC
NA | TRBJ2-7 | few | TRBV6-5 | CASSYSGLGGWEQYF | TGTGCCAGCAGTTACTCGGGGTTGGGGGGTTGGGAGCAGTACTTC
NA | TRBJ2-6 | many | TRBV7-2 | CASSLASGANVLTF | TGTGCCAGCAGCTTAGCGTCTGGGGCCAACGTCCTGACTTTC
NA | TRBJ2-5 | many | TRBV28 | CASSLSAGETQYF | TGTGCCAGCAGTTTATCGGCCGGAGAGACCCAGTACTTC
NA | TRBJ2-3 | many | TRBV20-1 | CSAYGASGTDTQYF | TGCAGTGCTTACGGGGCTAGCGGCACAGATACGCAGTATTTT
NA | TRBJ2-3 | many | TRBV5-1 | CASSLIQGSDTQYF | TGCGCCAGCAGCCTAATACAGGGATCAGATACGCAGTATTTT
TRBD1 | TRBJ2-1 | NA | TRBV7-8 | CTSSVSQGAGNEQFF | TGTACCAGCAGCGTCTCTCAGGGGGCAGGCAATGAGCAGTTCTTC
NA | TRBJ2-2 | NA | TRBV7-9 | CASSLTDITGEPFF | TGTGCCAGCAGCTTAACGGACATCACCGGGGAGCCGTTTTTT
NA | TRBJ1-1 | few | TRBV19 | CASRPRQLNTEAFF | TGTGCCAGTAGACCTCGACAGTTGAACACTGAAGCTTTCTTT
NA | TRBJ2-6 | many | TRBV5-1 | CASSPPGAGANVLTF | TGCGCCAGCAGCCCTCCGGGCGCCGGGGCCAACGTCCTGACTTTC
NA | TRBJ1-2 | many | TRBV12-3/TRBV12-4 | CASSFSGVGYGYTF | TGTGCCAGCAGTTTTTCAGGGGTCGGGTATGGCTACACCTTC
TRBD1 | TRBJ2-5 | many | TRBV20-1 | CSVAGQGQETQYF | TGCAGTGTTGCAGGACAGGGCCAAGAGACCCAGTACTTC
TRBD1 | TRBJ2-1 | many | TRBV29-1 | CSVKQGEPYNEQFF | TGCAGCGTTAAACAGGGGGAGCCCTACAATGAGCAGTTCTTC
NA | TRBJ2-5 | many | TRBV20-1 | CSAMRSQETQYF | TGCAGTGCTATGCGGAGCCAAGAGACCCAGTACTTC
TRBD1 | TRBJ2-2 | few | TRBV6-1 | CASRPYRGLNTGELFF | TGTGCCAGCAGACCCTACAGGGGGCTGAACACCGGGGAGCTGTTTTTT
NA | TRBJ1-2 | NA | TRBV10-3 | CAISELWGNYGYTF | TGTGCCATCAGTGAGCTCTGGGGAAACTATGGCTACACCTTC
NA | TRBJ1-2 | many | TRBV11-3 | CASSTQGFNGYTF | TGTGCCAGCAGCACACAGGGTTTTAATGGCTACACCTTC
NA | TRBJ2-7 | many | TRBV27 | CASSPRGGYEQYF | TGTGCCAGCAGTCCCCGTGGAGGCTACGAGCAGTACTTC
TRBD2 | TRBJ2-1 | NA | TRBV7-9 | CASSFSGTPHNEQFF | TGTGCCAGCAGCTTTAGCGGGACACCTCACAATGAGCAGTTCTTC
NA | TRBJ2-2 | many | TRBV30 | CACQLALGELFF | TGTGCCTGTCAACTAGCACTCGGGGAGCTGTTTTTT
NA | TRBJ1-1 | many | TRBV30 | CAWAGSGGTEAFF | TGTGCCTGGGCTGGTTCGGGGGGCACTGAAGCTTTCTTT
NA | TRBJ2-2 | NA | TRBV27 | CASSGGSNTGELFF | TGTGCCAGCAGTGGGGGATCGAACACCGGGGAGCTGTTTTTT
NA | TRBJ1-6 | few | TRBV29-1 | CSVGKTPASPLHF | TGCAGCGTTGGTAAGACTCCCGCCTCACCCCTCCACTTT
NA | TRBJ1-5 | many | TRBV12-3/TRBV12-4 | CASSFSYSNQPQHF | TGTGCCAGCAGTTTTTCCTATAGCAATCAGCCCCAGCATTTT
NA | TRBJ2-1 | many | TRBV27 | CASSLGGVSEQFF | TGTGCCAGCAGTTTAGGAGGAGTGAGTGAGCAGTTCTTC
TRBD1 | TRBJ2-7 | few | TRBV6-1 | CASSVLGTGANEQYF | TGTGCCAGCAGTGTTCTAGGGACAGGGGCTAACGAGCAGTACTTC
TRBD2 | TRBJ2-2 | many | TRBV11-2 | CASSLVLAGGPGGELFF | TGTGCCAGCAGCTTAGTACTAGCGGGAGGGCCCGGCGGGGAGCTGTTTTTT
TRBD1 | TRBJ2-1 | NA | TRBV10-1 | CASSELTDRAGNEQFF | TGCGCCAGCAGTGAGTTAACTGACAGGGCAGGGAATGAGCAGTTCTTC
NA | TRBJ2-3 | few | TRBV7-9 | CASTPNEGGGTDTQYF | TGTGCCAGCACCCCGAACGAGGGGGGGGGCACAGATACGCAGTATTTT
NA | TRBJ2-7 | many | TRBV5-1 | CASSLEAVSYEQYF | TGCGCCAGCAGCTTGGAGGCAGTCTCCTACGAGCAGTACTTC
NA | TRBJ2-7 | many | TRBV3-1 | CASSPGREVYEQYF | TGTGCCAGCAGCCCCGGCAGGGAAGTCTACGAGCAGTACTTC
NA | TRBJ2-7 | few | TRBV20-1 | CSAVEGLEQYF | TGCAGTGCTGTCGAAGGTCTCGAGCAGTACTTC
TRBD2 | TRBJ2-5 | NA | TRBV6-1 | CASSEVAGAQETQYF | TGTGCCAGCAGTGAAGTGGCGGGAGCCCAAGAGACCCAGTACTTC
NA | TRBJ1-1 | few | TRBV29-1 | CSVGGGWGEAFF | TGCAGCGTTGGAGGGGGATGGGGTGAAGCTTTCTTT
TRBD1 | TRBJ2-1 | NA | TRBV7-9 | CASSSRDRGFDEQFF | TGTGCCAGCAGCTCCCGGGACAGGGGGTTTGATGAGCAGTTCTTC
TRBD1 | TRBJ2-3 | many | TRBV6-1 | CASGDRENTQYF | TGTGCCAGCGGGGACAGGGAGAATACGCAGTATTTT
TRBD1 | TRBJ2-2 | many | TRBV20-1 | CSARDFRGRGELFF | TGCAGTGCTAGAGATTTCAGGGGGCGCGGGGAGCTGTTTTTT
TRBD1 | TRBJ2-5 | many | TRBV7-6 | CASSLDRGGETQYF | TGTGCCAGCAGCCTGGACAGGGGTGGGGAGACCCAGTACTTC
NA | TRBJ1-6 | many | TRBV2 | CASSKRDYNSPLHF | TGTGCCAGCAGTAAGCGGGACTATAATTCACCCCTCCACTTT
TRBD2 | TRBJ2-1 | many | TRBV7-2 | CASSPTSGGALGNEQFF | TGTGCCAGCAGCCCAACTAGCGGGGGGGCCTTGGGCAATGAGCAGTTCTTC
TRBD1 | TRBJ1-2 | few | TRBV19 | CASRIGGGQGFGYTF | TGTGCCAGTAGGATAGGCGGTGGACAGGGTTTCGGCTACACCTTC
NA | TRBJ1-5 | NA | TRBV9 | CASSAWGNQPQHF | TGTGCCAGCAGCGCCTGGGGAAATCAGCCCCAGCATTTT
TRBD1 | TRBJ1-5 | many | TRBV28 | CASSSTGAQPQHF | TGTGCCAGCAGCTCGACAGGGGCTCAGCCCCAGCATTTT
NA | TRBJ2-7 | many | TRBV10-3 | CAISEDIYEQYF | TGTGCCATCAGTGAAGATATCTACGAGCAGTACTTC